Each of the 24 T cell receptor beta chains below was sequenced from the same sample in a study of cytomegalovirus exposure and HLA in healthy donors. Primers for the PCR totalled 60 Vbeta and 13 Jbeta. Assay: immunoSEQ multiplex PCR; the TCRdb copy retains only in-frame clones and omits some. The profile covers 150,000 to 200,000 clones, with about 70% appearing a single time and 3.5% to 5.5% taken by the ten largest. Sequencing used PBMCs. The receptor set was obtained from a woman between 18 and 30 years old in good health and CMV-seropositive.

V gene TRBV5-4 combines with J gene TRBJ1-6, with 7 bases aligning to TRBD1. Germline trimming cut 4 bases from V and 6 bases from J; bases unmatched to any gene: 4. The CDR3 has 14 residues. CDR1 and CDR2 from the germline V gene are SGHNT and YYREEE (reference sequence). CDR3 sequence: CASSRQGSNSPLHF. The CDR3 region has the DNA TGTGCCAGCAGCCGACAGGGAAGTAATTCACCCCTCCACTTT.

The genes are TRBV11-3 and TRBJ2-7; TRBD2 is a possible D gene (5 bases). Germline CDR1 is SGHNT and CDR2 is YENEEA. V was trimmed by 2 bases and J by 7 bases, leaving 12 bases between them. The length of the CDR3 is 13 residues. CDR3 coding DNA: TGTGCCAGCAGCTTAATGAGGACTGGGGAGCAGTACTTC. Amino acid sequence: CASSLMRTGEQYF.

The chain recombines TRBV7-9 with TRBJ1-2; D is unresolved. There are 13 residues in the CDR3. Germline CDR1 SEHNR, CDR2 FQNEAQ (reference sequence). The V and J ends lost 5 bases and 4 bases respectively, with 11 bases between them. CDR3 protein: CASSPPASYGYTF. Here the CDR3 DNA reads TGTGCCAGCAGCCCTCCGGCTAGCTATGGCTACACCTTC.

The chain employs TRBV11-2 and TRBJ2-2; D gene unclear. The V gene's germline CDR1 is SGHAT and CDR2 FQNNGV. The CDR3 totals 14 residues. V lost 5 bases and J lost 1, with 8 bases in between. CDR3 nucleotide sequence: TGTGCCAGCAGCCGGGTGGTGAACACCGGGGAGCTGTTTTTT. Translating it yields CASSRVVNTGELFF.

The chain uses TRBV19 and TRBJ1-5; tentative D call: TRBD1 (5 bases). The CDR3 runs 13 residues. With 4 bases removed from V and 7 bases from J, the gap between germline ends came to 11 bases. The germline gives CDR1 LNHDA, CDR2 SQIVND (reference sequence). Here the CDR3 reads CASSTGGTQPQHF. The CDR3 DNA sequence: TGTGCCAGTAGTACGGGGGGGACCCAGCCCCAGCATTTT.

This clone was detected a few times. V is TRBV30 and J is TRBJ2-1; maybe TRBD2 (7 bases). Looked up from germline, CDR1 is GTSNPN and CDR2 is SVGIG (reference sequence). V lost 0 bases to trimming and J lost 16 bases, with 16 bases between them. This CDR3 spans 12 amino acids. CDR3 DNA: TGTGCCTGGAGTGTACAGGGAGGGGATCCCTTCTTC. This codes for CAWSVQGGDPFF.

This clone has just a few counts. V usage is TRBV5-4 and J usage is TRBJ2-3; maybe TRBD1 (5 bases). Trimming removed 4 bases from V and 5 bases from J, with 14 bases in between. This CDR3 has 14 amino acids. Germline V gene lookup returns CDR1 SGHNT and CDR2 YYREEE (reference sequence). The CDR3 loop reads CASSLGQGVDTQYF. The CDR3 DNA sequence: TGTGCCAGCAGCCTAGGTCAGGGCGTAGATACGCAGTATTTT.

This clone showed up just a few times. V gene TRBV7-2 combines with J gene TRBJ2-5, with 11 bases identical to TRBD2. Unmatched junction bases numbered 6, after V lost 0 bases and J lost 0 bases. The CDR3 sequence is 18 residues long. Germline V gene sequence: CDR1 SGHTA, CDR2 FQGNSA. CDR3 sequence: CASSLAASGGLYQETQYF. CDR3 coding DNA: TGTGCCAGCAGCTTAGCGGCTAGCGGGGGGCTTTACCAAGAGACCCAGTACTTC.

The chain links TRBV18 to TRBJ1-1, with D possibly matching TRBD1 (6 bases). This CDR3 is 14 amino acids long. Germline V gives CDR1 KGHSH, CDR2 LQKENI. The V and J ends lost 1 base and 6 bases respectively, with 12 bases between them. CDR3 DNA sequence: TGTGCCAGCTCACCACAGGGGGGGGGCCCTGAAGCTTTCTTT. Residues: CASSPQGGGPEAFF.

This clone was detected only once. CDR3 coding DNA: TGTGCCGGCGAACCGGGACAGGGCTCCCATTCACCCCTCCACTTT. Residues: CAGEPGQGSHSPLHF. V and J are TRBV30 and TRBJ1-6, with 9 bases lining up with TRBD1. V was clipped by 8 bases and J by 8 bases; unmatched bases: 13. The CDR3 is 15 amino acids. Germline assignment: CDR1 GTSNPN and CDR2 SVGIG (reference sequence).

About this clone itself: This sample also contains other DNA sequences that code for the same CDR3. The J gene is TRBJ2-7, the V gene TRBV9; D is unclear. This CDR3 has 13 amino acids. Trimming cost V 1 base and J 4 bases, with 9 bases left between them. CDR1 and CDR2 from the germline V gene are SGDLS and YYNGEE. The CDR3 DNA is TGTGCCAGCAGCGTAACTCCATCTTACGAGCAGTACTTC. Its translation is CASSVTPSYEQYF.

The V call is TRBV6-1, the J call TRBJ1-2; D unclear. V was clipped by 10 bases and J by 7 bases, with 22 bases between them. The CDR3 length is 14 residues. Germline V gene data show CDR1 as MNHNS and CDR2 as SASEGT. The CDR3: CATRTSTGGCGYTF. In nucleotides, the CDR3 is TGTGCCACCCGGACTTCCACCGGAGGCTGTGGCTACACCTTC.

The V gene is TRBV5-1, the J gene TRBJ2-7, with TRBD2 matching 10 bases. This CDR3 has 15 residues. V trimming: 0 bases; J trimming: 2 bases; junction bases outside the gene matches: 2. Germline lookup yields CDR1 SGHRS and CDR2 YFSETQ. The CDR3 sequence is CASSLAGTSAYEQYF. The DNA of the CDR3 is TGCGCCAGCAGCTTGGCCGGGACTAGCGCCTACGAGCAGTACTTC.

This chain connects TRBV6-5 to TRBJ2-7, with 8 bases identical to TRBD2. CDR3 length equals 15 residues. Germline CDR1 and CDR2: MNHEY and SVGAGI. The V and J ends lost 3 bases and 3 bases, in that order; junction bases with no gene match: 7. The CDR3, as DNA: TGTGCCAGCAGTTATGCGGCGGGGGGACTCTACGAGCAGTACTTC. It yields the protein CASSYAAGGLYEQYF.

The rearrangement uses TRBV15 and TRBJ2-7, with TRBD2 identical over 9 bases. Germline V gene lookup returns CDR1 LNHNV and CDR2 YYDKDF (reference sequence). This CDR3 comprises 18 residues. V shed 0 bases, J shed 5 bases, and the junction held 14 bases outside the gene matches. CDR3 residues: CATSRDGVPGLATDEQYF. In DNA, the CDR3 is TGTGCCACCAGCAGAGATGGAGTTCCGGGACTAGCTACCGACGAGCAGTACTTC.

The genes are TRBV30 and TRBJ2-7; 10 bases line up with TRBD1. CDR1 GTSNPN and CDR2 SVGIG come from the germline V gene (reference sequence). This CDR3 has 15 amino acids. V gave up 5 bases and J gave up 2 bases; unmatched junction bases: 9. CDR3 sequence reads: CAWASGTGVPYEQYF. CDR3 coding DNA: TGTGCCTGGGCGTCCGGGACAGGGGTACCCTACGAGCAGTACTTC.

This clone was seen only a few times. This sequence joins TRBV28 and TRBJ2-5; the match to TRBD2 covers 7 bases. This CDR3 spans 14 amino acids. Germline values: CDR1 MDHEN, CDR2 SYDVKM. Unmatched junction bases numbered 8, after V lost 6 bases and J lost 4 bases. In DNA, the CDR3 is TGTGCCAGCAGGCTAGGGAGGGCTCCAGAGACCCAGTACTTC. The encoded protein is CASRLGRAPETQYF.

The V gene is TRBV7-9, the J gene TRBJ2-3; D unclear. V was trimmed by 5 bases and J by 3 bases, leaving 9 bases between them. The CDR3 sequence is 13 residues long. Germline V gene data show CDR1 as SEHNR and CDR2 as FQNEAQ (reference sequence). The CDR3 protein is CASSPSWTDTQYF. CDR3 DNA: TGTGCCAGCAGCCCCAGTTGGACAGATACGCAGTATTTT.

The chain's CDR3 is CASSSSSGRIRYEQYF. DNA of the CDR3: TGTGCCAGCAGTTCATCTAGCGGGAGGATACGGTACGAGCAGTACTTC. The chain is built from TRBV28 and TRBJ2-7; 11 bases agree with TRBD2. The V gene end was trimmed by 4 bases and the J gene end by 4 bases; junction bases not matched to a gene: 9. The CDR3 covers 16 residues. Germline loops: CDR1 MDHEN, CDR2 SYDVKM.

This chain connects TRBV6-1 to TRBJ1-2, with TRBD1 matching over 12 bases. Germline V gene lookup returns CDR1 MNHNS and CDR2 SASEGT. V shed 6 bases and J 8 bases; nucleotides not matched to a gene: 4. The CDR3 spans 13 residues. The chain's CDR3 is CASRGQGAGGYTF. The DNA of the CDR3 is TGTGCCAGCAGGGGACAGGGGGCAGGAGGCTACACCTTC.

This clone was seen a handful of times. The J gene is TRBJ1-2, the V gene TRBV7-9; D is undetermined. V gave up 5 bases and J gave up 8 bases, with 12 bases separating them. The CDR3 sequence is 12 residues long. CDR1 is SEHNR, CDR2 FQNEAQ, per germline (reference sequence). The CDR3 coding sequence is TGTGCCAGCAGCCCCCAGAGGGTGGGCTACACCTTC. It translates to CASSPQRVGYTF.

Only a few counts were recorded for this clone. This sequence joins TRBV20-1 and TRBJ2-3; 7 bases map to TRBD2. Losses at the gene ends were 3 bases for V and 14 bases for J; bases not matched to a gene: 5. This CDR3 region has 10 residues. Germline values: CDR1 DFQATT, CDR2 SNEGSKA (reference sequence). The CDR3 DNA reads TGCAGTGCTAGGGGAGGGTACCGGTATTTT. This sequence encodes CSARGGYRYF.

J is TRBJ2-1 and V is TRBV10-3; 10 positions match TRBD1. CDR1 is ENHRY and CDR2 is SYGVKD in the germline V gene. The CDR3 covers 15 residues. V lost 8 bases to trimming and J lost 5 bases; unmatched junction nucleotides: 9. CDR3 in DNA: TGTGCCATCCAGCCGCACGGGACAGGGGACAATGAGCAGTTCTTC. Translating it yields CAIQPHGTGDNEQFF.

The chain recombines TRBV29-1 with TRBJ1-2, with D tentatively TRBD1 (6 bases). CDR1 is SQVTM, CDR2 ANQGSEA, per germline. The V gene lost 4 bases and the J gene lost 5 bases, with 11 bases spanning the gap. This CDR3 contains 12 residues. CDR3 DNA: TGCAGCGTTGTTTGGACAGATTATGGCTACACCTTC. This gives the protein CSVVWTDYGYTF.